This T cell receptor (beta chain) emerged from a study of T cell responses to AZD1222 COVID-19 vaccine. The repertoire was sequenced with immunoSEQ multiplex PCR; TCRdb's copy has only in-frame clones and lacks some. The sample includes some 120,000 clones, around 87% of them seen just once. Germline CDR1 and CDR2: KGHSH and LQKENI. The CDR3 totals 15 residues. V lost 3 bases, J lost 2 bases, and 13 bases lay in between. Study outcomes and limitations: Vaccine-associated CD4 TCRs ranged over spike, dominating at 160-218 and 743-854. Donors were chiefly white British, with a greater number of females, and clonal diversity was perhaps underestimated.

Worth noting for this clone: Its antigen is not identified.

Here the sequenced sample was peripheral blood, taken on day 0 of AZD1222 vaccination. The chain recombines TRBV18 with TRBJ2-5; D gene unclear. This sequence originates from an adult in good health. The CDR3 nucleotides read TGTGCCAGCTCACCTCGGACCACTAAGCAAGAGACCCAGTACTTC. Encoded protein: CASSPRTTKQETQYF.